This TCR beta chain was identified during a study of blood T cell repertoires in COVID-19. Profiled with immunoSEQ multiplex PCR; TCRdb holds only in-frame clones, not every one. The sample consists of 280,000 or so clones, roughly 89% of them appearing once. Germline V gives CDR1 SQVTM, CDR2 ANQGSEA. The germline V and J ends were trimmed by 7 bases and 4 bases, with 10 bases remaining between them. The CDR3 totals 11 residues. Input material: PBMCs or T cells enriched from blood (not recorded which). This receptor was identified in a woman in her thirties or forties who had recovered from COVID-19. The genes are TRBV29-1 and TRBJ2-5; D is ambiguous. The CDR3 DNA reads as TGCAGCGGGGCAGTGGTAGAGACCCAGTACTTC. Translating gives CSGAVVETQYF. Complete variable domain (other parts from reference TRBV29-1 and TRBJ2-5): SAVISQKPSRDICQRGTSLTIQCQVDSQVTMMFWYRQQPGQSLTLIATANQGSEATYESGFVIDKFPISRPNLTFSTLTVSNMSPEDSSIYLCSGAVVETQYFGPGTRLLVL.